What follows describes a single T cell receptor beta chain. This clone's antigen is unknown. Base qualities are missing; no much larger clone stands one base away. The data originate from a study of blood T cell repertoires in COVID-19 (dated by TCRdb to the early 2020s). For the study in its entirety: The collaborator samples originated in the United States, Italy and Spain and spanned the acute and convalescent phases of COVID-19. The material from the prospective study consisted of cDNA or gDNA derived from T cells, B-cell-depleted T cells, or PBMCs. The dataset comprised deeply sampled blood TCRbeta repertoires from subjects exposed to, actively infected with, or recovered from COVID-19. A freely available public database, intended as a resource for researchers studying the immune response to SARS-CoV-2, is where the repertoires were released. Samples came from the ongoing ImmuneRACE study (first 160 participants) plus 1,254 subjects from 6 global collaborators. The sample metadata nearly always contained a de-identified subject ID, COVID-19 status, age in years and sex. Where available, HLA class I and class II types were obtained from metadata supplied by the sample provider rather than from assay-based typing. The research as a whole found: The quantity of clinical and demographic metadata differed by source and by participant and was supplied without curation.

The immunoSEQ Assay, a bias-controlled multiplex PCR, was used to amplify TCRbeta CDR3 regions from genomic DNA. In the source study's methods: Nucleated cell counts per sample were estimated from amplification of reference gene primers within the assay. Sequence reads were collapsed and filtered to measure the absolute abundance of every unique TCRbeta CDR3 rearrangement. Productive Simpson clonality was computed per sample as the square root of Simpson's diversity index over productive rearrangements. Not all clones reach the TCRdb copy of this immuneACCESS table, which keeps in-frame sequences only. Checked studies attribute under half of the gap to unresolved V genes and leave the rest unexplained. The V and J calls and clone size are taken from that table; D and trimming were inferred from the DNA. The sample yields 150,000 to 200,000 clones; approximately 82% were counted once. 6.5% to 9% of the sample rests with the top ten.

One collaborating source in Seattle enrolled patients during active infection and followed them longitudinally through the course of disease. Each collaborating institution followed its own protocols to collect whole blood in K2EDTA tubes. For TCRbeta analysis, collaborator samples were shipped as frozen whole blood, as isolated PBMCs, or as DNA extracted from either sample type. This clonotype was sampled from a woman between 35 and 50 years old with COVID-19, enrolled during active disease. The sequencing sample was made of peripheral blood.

The DNA sequence is TGTGCCTCGGGACAGGGAAACACCATATATTTT. This yields the protein CASGQGNTIYF. The receptor chain draws on TRBV30 and TRBJ1-3, with 7 bases aligning to TRBD1. The junction shows trimming of 7 bases on V and 4 bases on J, and the gene matches do not reach 1 base of it. The germline V gene (reference sequence) provides CDR1 GTSNPN and CDR2 SVGIG. Measured from the cysteine to the phenylalanine, the CDR3 is 11 residues long. Solely the CDR3 DNA is kept, with 33 bases framed from the first base.